These 11 T cell receptor beta chains were all obtained from the same sample, sequenced in a study of type 1 regulatory T cells. No antigen is known for these receptors. From the reads, TCRdb called clonotypes with MiXCR, one entry per CDR3 protein. The table includes more than 12,000 distinct CDR3 sequences, roughly an eighth detected once. Sequenced input: cultured T cells, either the whole culture or a sorted T cell fraction (not recorded which). These receptors were obtained from a human donor in good health.

This clonotype was recorded at least ten times. The gene calls are TRBV7-8 and TRBJ1-3, with TRBD1 as a possible D gene (6 bases). Trimming removed 1 base from V and 8 bases from J, with 6 bases in between. Germline-derived CDR1 and CDR2 are SGHVS and FQNEAQ. There are 12 residues in the CDR3. This CDR3 reads CASSLEGDTIYF. CDR3 DNA: TGTGCCAGCAGCTTAGAGGGGGACACCATATATTTT. The full variable domain, its missing parts supplied by reference TRBV7-8 and TRBJ1-3, is GAGVSQSPRYKVAKRGQDVALRCDPISGHVSLFWYQQALGQGPEFLTYFQNEAQLDKSGLPSDRFFAERPEGSVSTLKIQRTQQEDSAVYLCASSLEGDTIYFGEGSWLTVV.

This clonotype came up many times. V and J are TRBV20-1 and TRBJ2-5; 10 bases agree with TRBD2. The CDR3 has 13 amino acids. The trim removed 7 bases at V and 3 bases at J, leaving 5 bases unmatched. Germline loops: CDR1 DFQATT, CDR2 SNEGSKA (reference sequence). This chain's CDR3 is CSGGLAGEETQYF. The CDR3 region has the DNA TGCAGTGGAGGTCTAGCGGGAGAAGAGACCCAGTACTTC.

The chain joins TRBV15 to TRBJ1-1, with D hard to call. This CDR3 is built from 15 residues. The germline V and J ends were trimmed by 4 bases and 4 bases, with 16 bases remaining between them. Germline V gene lookup returns CDR1 LNHNV and CDR2 YYDKDF (reference sequence). CDR3: CATSTVGVMVTEAFF. The CDR3 DNA follows: TGTGCCACCAGCACAGTTGGGGTTATGGTCACTGAAGCTTTCTTT.

This clonotype was observed at least ten times. The chain couples TRBV18 to TRBJ2-1; 10 nucleotides line up with TRBD1. Germline V gene lookup returns CDR1 KGHSH and CDR2 LQKENI. The trim removed 11 bases at V and 8 bases at J, leaving 12 bases unmatched. This CDR3 contains 14 residues. CDR3 residues: CAGSPGQGLYEQFF. In DNA form, the CDR3 reads TGTGCCGGGTCCCCGGGACAGGGGCTCTATGAGCAGTTCTTC.

The chain joins TRBV2 to TRBJ2-6, with no clear D. Germline V gives CDR1 SNHLY, CDR2 FYNNEI. V lost 6 bases and J lost 2, with 14 bases in between. This CDR3 comprises 16 residues. CDR3 region: CASSSLRATGANVLTF. The DNA of the CDR3 is TGTGCCAGCAGCAGCCTAAGGGCTACTGGGGCCAACGTCCTGACTTTC.

This clonotype was counted at least ten times. The CDR3 sequence is CASSLAPGFQPQHF. Written as DNA, the CDR3 is TGTGCCAGCAGTTTAGCGCCGGGGTTTCAGCCCCAGCATTTT. This chain uses TRBV12-3 or TRBV12-4 with TRBJ1-5; D is unresolved. CDR3 length equals 14 residues. V was cut by 0 bases and J by 6 bases, with 9 bases left in between.

This clonotype is labeled medium-sized. The chain is built from TRBV3-2 and TRBJ2-7. TRBV3-2 is a pseudogene. The CDR3 loop spans 17 amino acids. CDR3 residues: CASSQEGGWPSSYEQYF. The CDR3 DNA is TGTGCCAGCAGCCAAGAGGGTGGCTGGCCGAGCTCCTACGAGCAGTACTTC.

This clonotype was detected many times. The rearrangement joins TRBV3-1 to TRBJ1-5; unclear D gene. The CDR3 length is 15 residues. V lost 0 bases to trimming and J lost 0 bases, with 6 bases between them. Germline V CDR1 and CDR2: LGHDT, YNNKEL (reference sequence). The CDR3 sequence is CASSQDVGSNQPQHF. The CDR3 DNA reads as TGTGCCAGCAGCCAAGATGTGGGTAGCAATCAGCCCCAGCATTTT.

By sample share, this clonotype is medium-sized. The J gene is TRBJ1-1, the V gene TRBV7-3, with no clear D. The length of the CDR3 is 13 residues. Per the germline V gene, CDR1 is SGHTA and CDR2 is FQGTGA. Trimming removed 4 bases at V and 1 base at J, with 7 bases between. This CDR3 is CASSYDTNTEAFF. DNA of the CDR3: TGTGCCAGCAGCTACGACACGAACACTGAAGCTTTCTTT.

The chain employs TRBV5-4 and TRBJ2-1; the D is unclear. This CDR3 has 12 residues. Per the germline V gene, CDR1 is SGHNT and CDR2 is YYREEE (reference sequence). V dropped 3 bases and J dropped 6 bases, with 7 bases sitting between them. The CDR3 DNA sequence: TGTGCCAGCAGCTCCAGAGTCAATGAGCAGTTCTTC. Residues: CASSSRVNEQFF.

This clonotype was counted at least ten times. The chain recombines TRBV6-6 with TRBJ2-4; 8 bases align to TRBD1. CDR1 and CDR2 from the germline V gene are MNHNY and SVGAGI (reference sequence). Unmatched junction bases numbered 9, after V lost 7 bases and J lost 4 bases. CDR3 length: 15 amino acids. The CDR3 protein is CASKGAQGAKNIQYF. CDR3 nucleotide sequence: TGTGCCAGCAAAGGGGCTCAGGGGGCGAAAAACATTCAGTACTTC.